The 22 T cell receptor beta chains in this list originate from one sample, sequenced in a study of identical twins. Each CDR3 protein is one row after TCRdb ran MiXCR on the 5' RACE reads. The sample carries fewer than 650,000 distinct CDR3 sequences, roughly 7.2% recorded once. These data also formed part of another study, on yellow fever vaccine responses in identical twins.

Material: PBMCs. These TCRs come from a woman aged 18 to 35 in good health.

This clonotype was counted ten times or more. The chain combines TRBV12-3 or TRBV12-4 with TRBJ2-3; TRBD2 aligns across 7 bases. Trimming at V came to 1 base and at J to 0 bases, leaving 7 bases not matched to a gene. The CDR3 has 17 residues. In DNA, the CDR3 is TGTGCCAGCAGTTTAGGGGGGGGGACTTCTAGCACAGATACGCAGTATTTT. It translates to CASSLGGGTSSTDTQYF.

This clonotype was picked up a small number of times. The CDR3 loop is CASSITPGQGYTGELFF. CDR3 in DNA: TGTGCCAGCAGCATAACCCCGGGACAGGGTTACACCGGGGAGCTGTTTTTT. This rearrangement joins TRBV7-2 to TRBJ2-2, with 9 bases aligning to TRBD1. J lost 3 bases, V lost 5 bases, and 10 bases had no gene match. The germline gives CDR1 SGHTA, CDR2 FQGNSA. CDR3 size: 17 residues.

This clonotype has ten or more counts. The CDR3 protein is CAISESAGGNSPLHF. In DNA form, the CDR3 reads TGTGCCATCAGTGAGTCGGCAGGTGGTAATTCACCCCTCCACTTT. The rearrangement links TRBV10-3 to TRBJ1-6; no reliable D call. This CDR3 region has 15 residues. The V gene lost 0 bases and the J gene lost 6 bases, with 9 bases spanning the gap. CDR1 is ENHRY and CDR2 is SYGVKD in the germline V gene.

This clonotype was observed a single time. The junction departs from germline at one end; a sequencing error may be responsible. The J gene is TRBJ2-3, the V gene TRBV20-1; the match to TRBD2 covers 8 bases. The CDR3 is 16 residues long. Germline CDR1 is DFQATT and CDR2 is SNEGSKA (reference sequence). CDR3 protein: CCAFSLSGGQRDTQYF. As DNA, the CDR3 is TGCTGTGCCTTCTCTCTGTCGGGGGGGCAAAGAGATACGCAGTATTTT.

This clonotype was picked up many times. This chain links TRBV28 with TRBJ2-7; possibly TRBD2 for D (6 bases). V was cut by 6 bases and J by 0 bases, with 18 bases left in between. This CDR3 is 16 amino acids long. Germline CDR1 and CDR2: MDHEN and SYDVKM. CDR3 DNA sequence: TGTGCCAGCAGCTCGCTCGGGGAGGTCCCCTCCTACGAGCAGTACTTC. Translation: CASSSLGEVPSYEQYF.

This clonotype was seen more than once but under ten times. In DNA, the CDR3 is TGTGCCATCAGTGAGGGGCCGGGGTACACAGATACGCAGTATTTT. This codes for CAISEGPGYTDTQYF. The chain carries TRBV10-3 and TRBJ2-3; D perhaps matches TRBD2 (5 bases). V was pared by 2 bases and J by 2 bases, with 11 bases between. Germline V gene sequence: CDR1 ENHRY, CDR2 SYGVKD. This CDR3 is built from 15 residues.

This clonotype was found a few times. A read error may produce the germline difference seen at one junction end. V and J are TRBV2 and TRBJ2-5, with D possibly being TRBD1 or TRBD2 (5 bases each). CDR1 and CDR2 from the germline V gene are SNHLY and FYNNEI. The CDR3 totals 16 residues. The CDR3, as DNA: TGTGCCAGCAGAGAAGAGCGGACATGGGCGGTGGAGACCCAGTACTTC. Encoded protein: CASREERTWAVETQYF.

This sequence joins TRBV6-5 and TRBJ2-7; D may be TRBD1 (6 bases). Germline V gene sequence: CDR1 MNHEY, CDR2 SVGAGI. CDR3 size: 12 residues. Trimming cost V 6 bases and J 2 bases, with 8 bases left between them. CDR3 sequence: CASRRTAYEQYF. The DNA for the CDR3 is TGTGCCAGCAGGAGGACAGCCTACGAGCAGTACTTC.

Here the CDR3 reads CASTLLGRDGETQYF. In nucleotides, the CDR3 is TGTGCCAGCACCCTATTGGGCAGGGACGGCGAGACCCAGTACTTC. The rearrangement uses TRBV7-2 and TRBJ2-5, with D possibly called TRBD1 or TRBD2 (5 bases each). Trimming removed 7 bases from V and 5 bases from J, with 20 bases in between. This CDR3 is 15 amino acids long. Germline CDR1 reads SGHTA; CDR2 reads FQGNSA.

This clonotype was recorded at least ten times. The rearrangement links TRBV12-3 or TRBV12-4 to TRBJ1-1, with D possibly TRBD1 on 6 matching bases. CDR3 length equals 15 residues. V was cut by 2 bases and J by 4 bases, with 14 bases left in between. The DNA for the CDR3 is TGTGCCAGCAGTTTAACTACAGGGATGGGCACTGAAGCTTTCTTT. Its translation: CASSLTTGMGTEAFF.

The sample holds a few counts of this clonotype. The genes are TRBV2 and TRBJ1-6; D gene ambiguous. In germline, CDR1 is SNHLY, CDR2 FYNNEI. V was cut by 3 bases and J by 11 bases, with 8 bases left in between. The CDR3 runs 12 residues. In nucleotides, the CDR3 is TGTGCCAGCAGTGAGGGCACTCCACCCCTCCACTTT. Its protein product is CASSEGTPPLHF.

This clonotype has a handful of counts. The rearrangement uses TRBV25-1 and TRBJ1-6; D is ambiguous. V was pared by 5 bases and J by 10 bases, with 12 bases between. The length of the CDR3 is 13 residues. Germline values: CDR1 MGHDK, CDR2 SYGVNS. The CDR3 DNA is TGTGCCAGCAGTCTTTCTGGGAAGTCACCCCTCCACTTT. It specifies CASSLSGKSPLHF. The variable domain in full, completed from reference TRBV25-1 and TRBJ1-6, reads EADIYQTPRYLVIGTGKKITLECSQTMGHDKMYWYQQDPGMELHLIHYSYGVNSTEKGDLSSESTVSRIRTEHFPLTLESARPSHTSQYLCASSLSGKSPLHFGNGTRLTVT.

This clonotype was counted at least ten times. This chain uses TRBV6-5 with TRBJ2-2; D gene uncertain. Per germline, CDR1 MNHEY and CDR2 SVGAGI. The CDR3 has 14 amino acids. The V end lost 3 bases, the J end lost 6 bases, and 11 bases lay between the germline ends. CDR3 in DNA: TGTGCCAGCAGTTATGGAGTCTTGGCCGGGGAGCTGTTTTTT. Translation gives CASSYGVLAGELFF.

This clonotype was seen only a few times. The rearrangement joins TRBV28 to TRBJ2-7; no clear D gene. V was shortened by 5 bases and J by 2 bases, with 13 bases between the two germline ends. The CDR3 is made up of 14 amino acids. Germline V lookup: CDR1 MDHEN, CDR2 SYDVKM. This CDR3 reads CASSEVSNPYEQYF. Written as DNA, the CDR3 is TGTGCCAGCAGTGAAGTATCGAACCCCTACGAGCAGTACTTC.

This clonotype was seen many times. This sequence joins TRBV4-1 and TRBJ2-2; possible D gene TRBD1, 6 bases. Germline CDR1 reads MGHRA; CDR2 reads YSYEKL. The CDR3 covers 20 residues. The V and J ends lost 4 bases and 2 bases respectively, with 26 bases between them. CDR3 in DNA: TGCGCCAGCAGCCCTCCAGCGTTCGCAAACGACAGGATTAACACCGGGGAGCTGTTTTTT. Its translation is CASSPPAFANDRINTGELFF.

This clonotype was picked up a small number of times. In DNA form, the CDR3 reads TGCGCCAGCAGCTTCCTGACAGGGGACACCGGGGAGCTGTTTTTT. Its translation is CASSFLTGDTGELFF. The chain recombines TRBV5-1 with TRBJ2-2, with 8 bases lining up with TRBD1. Germline CDR1 is SGHRS and CDR2 is YFSETQ. V lost 2 bases, J lost 3 bases, and 3 bases stayed unmatched. The CDR3 spans 15 residues.

This clonotype was seen repeatedly, ten times or more. The rearrangement links TRBV28 to TRBJ1-2, with D uncertain. The V gene lost 8 bases and the J gene lost 2 bases, with 12 bases spanning the gap. Germline V gene data show CDR1 as MDHEN and CDR2 as SYDVKM. The length of the CDR3 is 13 residues. The CDR3 here is CASHSPRNYGYTF. The DNA for the CDR3 is TGTGCCAGCCACTCTCCCCGGAACTATGGCTACACCTTC.

The rearrangement uses TRBV7-2 and TRBJ2-5, with D perhaps matching TRBD1 or TRBD2 (5 bases each). V gave up 0 bases and J gave up 2 bases, with 7 bases separating them. CDR3 length equals 14 residues. Per the germline V gene, CDR1 is SGHTA and CDR2 is FQGNSA. The chain's CDR3 is CASSLAWGQETQYF. The CDR3 nucleotides are TGTGCCAGCAGCTTAGCGTGGGGGCAAGAGACCCAGTACTTC.

This clonotype was counted at least ten times. This chain links TRBV3-1 with TRBJ2-7; the match to TRBD2 covers 11 bases. This CDR3 comprises 16 residues. The junction had 2 bases not matched to a gene; V was cut back by 0 bases and J by 1 base. Germline V gene sequence: CDR1 LGHDT, CDR2 YNNKEL (reference sequence). Here the CDR3 reads CASSQDRLAGSYEQYF. The CDR3 DNA sequence: TGTGCCAGCAGCCAAGATCGACTAGCGGGATCCTACGAGCAGTACTTC.

Note on this clonotype: Just one base apart from a much larger clone, this may be a read error. The genes are TRBV6-1 and TRBJ2-2; possible D gene TRBD2, 6 bases. Trimming took off 9 bases at V and 1 base at J, with 21 bases between the two ends. This CDR3 has 17 residues. From germline, CDR1 is MNHNS and CDR2 SASEGT. Here the CDR3 DNA reads TGTGCCAGAAAGCCCGGGGAGGCAGGGCGGAACACCGGGGAGCTGTTTTTT. It codes for CARKPGEAGRNTGELFF.

The chain's CDR3 is CAMSPGLGCNTGELFF. The CDR3 nucleotides are TGTGCCATGAGCCCTGGGCTGGGCTGCAACACCGGGGAGCTGTTTTTT. The chain couples TRBV4-2 to TRBJ2-2; D not certain. This CDR3 has 16 amino acids. V was trimmed by 10 bases and J by 2 bases, leaving 20 bases between them. CDR1 and CDR2 from the germline V gene are LGHNA and YNFKEQ.

V gene TRBV4-1 combines with J gene TRBJ2-5; 8 bases fit TRBD2. The germline V gene encodes CDR1 MGHRA and CDR2 YSYEKL. V trimming: 0 bases; J trimming: 5 bases; junction bases outside the gene matches: 8. CDR3 length equals 16 residues. The CDR3: CASSQDGTRGGETQYF. The DNA of the CDR3 is TGCGCCAGCAGCCAAGATGGGACTAGGGGGGGGGAGACCCAGTACTTC.